This T cell receptor beta chain comes out of a study of control samples from healthy donors and cancer patients. V was cut by 1 base and J by 5 bases, with 5 bases left in between. CDR3 length: 12 amino acids. Germline CDR1 reads LGHDT; CDR2 reads YNNKEL (reference sequence). Concerning this clone: This CDR3 is also generated by other DNA sequences in the sample.

This table comes from immunoSEQ multiplex PCR, and its TCRdb copy is limited to in-frame clones, with some not included. Of over 100,000 clones listed, over 75% are singletons. The chain links TRBV3-1 (or the pseudogene TRBV3-2) to TRBJ2-5, with D unresolved. The sequencing input was blood. This receptor was taken from a man in his fifties or sixties in good health. The chain's CDR3 is CASSQGRETQYF. DNA of the CDR3: TGTGCCAGCAGCCAAGGTCGGGAGACCCAGTACTTC.